Listed below are T cell receptor beta chains from one sample, sequenced in a study of T cell responses to AZD1222 COVID-19 vaccine. Clones were sequenced by immunoSEQ multiplex PCR, and TCRdb holds only the in-frame ones, with some missing. The data hold some 170,000 clones, with around nine tenths observed a single time. The sample here was peripheral blood, taken on day 0 of AZD1222 vaccination. These receptor sequences come from an adult in good health. Both conserved end residues are part of each CDR3. D genes are given only for firm matches. Size tells how often a clone was seen (once, few, many) or the class of an expanded clone, and some rows leave it out.

size,D,J,V,CDR3,DNA
.,TRBD2,TRBJ2-2,TRBV19,CASSKTSGSGSGELFF,TGTGCCAGTAGCAAGACTAGCGGGAGTGGGAGCGGGGAGCTGTTTTTT
few,TRBD2,TRBJ2-1,TRBV27,CASSPSPSGSIEQFF,TGTGCCAGCAGTCCCAGCCCTAGCGGGAGTATTGAGCAGTTCTTC
.,TRBD2,TRBJ2-7,TRBV2,CASSEPSGTYEQYF,TGTGCCAGCAGTGAGCCTAGCGGAACCTACGAGCAGTACTTC
.,.,TRBJ1-2,TRBV12-3/TRBV12-4,CASSFDSNYGYTF,TGTGCCAGCAGTTTTGACAGCAACTATGGCTACACCTTC
.,.,TRBJ1-5,TRBV4-1,CASSQESGQPQHF,TGCGCCAGCAGCCAAGAGTCGGGTCAGCCCCAGCATTTT
.,TRBD2,TRBJ2-5,TRBV5-1,CASSTQTSGGGETQYF,TGCGCCAGCAGCACCCAGACTAGCGGGGGGGGAGAGACCCAGTACTTC
.,TRBD1,TRBJ1-3,TRBV5-1,CASSLVGRDRGGGNTIYF,TGCGCCAGCAGCTTGGTGGGCCGGGACAGGGGAGGAGGAAACACCATATATTTT
.,.,TRBJ1-6,TRBV15,CATSRDPPGEFHSPLHF,TGTGCCACCAGCAGAGATCCCCCAGGGGAATTCCATTCACCCCTCCACTTT
.,.,TRBJ2-7,TRBV2,CASKTTTGKVGYEQYF,TGTGCCAGCAAGACAACCACAGGGAAGGTCGGATACGAGCAGTACTTC
.,.,TRBJ1-1,TRBV9,CASSVARKELNTEAFF,TGTGCCAGCAGCGTAGCTAGGAAGGAACTGAACACTGAAGCTTTCTTT
.,TRBD2,TRBJ2-5,TRBV7-9,CASSLRGPGAGGSQETQYF,TGTGCCAGCAGCTTACGGGGCCCGGGGGCGGGAGGGTCCCAAGAGACCCAGTACTTC
.,.,TRBJ2-7,TRBV6-1,CASSEVLGSSYEQYF,TGTGCCAGCAGTGAAGTCCTAGGTAGCTCCTACGAGCAGTACTTC
once,.,TRBJ1-1,TRBV5-1,CASSLERGNTEAFF,TGCGCCAGCAGCTTGGAACGGGGAAACACTGAAGCTTTCTTT
.,.,TRBJ1-1,TRBV27,CASSLRSGSPNTEAFF,TGTGCCAGCAGTTTAAGGTCAGGGTCCCCGAACACTGAAGCTTTCTTT
.,.,TRBJ2-3,TRBV7-7,CASRYASSTDTQYF,TGTGCCAGCAGGTACGCCTCTAGCACAGATACGCAGTATTTT
.,.,TRBJ2-7,TRBV27,CASSLMGHGSYEQYF,TGTGCCAGCAGTTTAATGGGACATGGATCCTACGAGCAGTACTTC
.,.,TRBJ1-2,TRBV5-1,CASSLGGTDYGYTF,TGCGCCAGCAGCTTGGGCGGGACGGACTATGGCTACACCTTC
.,.,TRBJ2-7,TRBV12-3/TRBV12-4,CASGRMDEQYF,TGTGCCAGCGGCCGTATGGACGAGCAGTACTTC
.,.,TRBJ1-5,TRBV11-2,CASSLDGPPQPQHF,TGTGCCAGCAGCTTAGACGGCCCGCCCCAGCCCCAGCATTTT
.,TRBD1,TRBJ2-7,TRBV6-5,CASGWTGLSEQYF,TGTGCCAGCGGTTGGACAGGGCTGAGCGAGCAGTACTTC